This T cell receptor (beta chain) comes out of a study of cytomegalovirus exposure and HLA in healthy donors. Study-level results: Overall, approximately 150 TCR beta chains were annotated as cytomegalovirus-associated. Across donors, presence/absence analyses took sequencing depth to be roughly uniform.

The V and J ends lost 0 bases and 2 bases respectively, with 11 bases between them. The CDR3 runs to 17 residues. Looked up from germline, CDR1 is LGHNA and CDR2 is YNFKEQ. The PCR contained 60 Vbeta and 13 Jbeta primers. In the original processing: It was a later analysis that counted about 80 million unique TCR beta chains, of which approximately 11 million were shared. Repertoires were generated with immunoSEQ multiplex PCR, while TCRdb's copy carries only in-frame clones and drops some. The V and J calls and clone size are taken from that table; D and trimming were inferred from the DNA. The table includes approximately 180,000 clones, roughly 73% detected once. Concerning this clone: Its antigen remains unidentified.

The sequencing sample was made of PBMCs. This TCR was recovered from a woman under 40 in good health and CMV-seronegative. This sequence joins TRBV4-2 and TRBJ2-6; maybe TRBD2 (5 bases). CDR3 in DNA: TGTGCCAGCAGCCAAGATGTCGGGCGGGCTGGGGCCAACGTCCTGACTTTC. Translated: CASSQDVGRAGANVLTF.